A single sample is the source of the 18 T cell receptor beta chains below, sequenced in a study of blood T cell repertoires in COVID-19. Profiled with immunoSEQ multiplex PCR; TCRdb holds only in-frame clones, not every one. The table includes approximately 210,000 clones, about nine tenths detected once. Material: peripheral blood. These TCRs come from a middle-aged woman with acute or convalescent COVID-19.

This chain connects TRBV19 to TRBJ1-2, with 7 bases that match TRBD1. Germline-derived CDR1 and CDR2 are LNHDA and SQIVND (reference sequence). CDR3 size: 14 residues. Trimming cost V 2 bases and J 5 bases; bases outside gene matches: 5. The CDR3, as DNA: TGTGCCAGTAGTATAACGCTACAGGGGTATGGCTACACCTTC. Amino acid sequence: CASSITLQGYGYTF.

As DNA, the CDR3 is TGTGCCAGCAGTTCACAGGTGAACACTGAAGCTTTCTTT. This encodes CASSSQVNTEAFF. The rearrangement uses TRBV12-3 or TRBV12-4 and TRBJ1-1; D is possibly TRBD1 (5 bases). V was clipped by 4 bases and J by 0 bases, with 6 bases between them. The CDR3 has 13 residues.

The gene calls are TRBV7-2 and TRBJ2-5, with 7 bases aligning to TRBD2. After removal of 7 bases from V and 3 bases from J, the junction contained 8 bases not matched to a gene. The CDR3 totals 14 residues. Germline V lookup: CDR1 SGHTA, CDR2 FQGNSA. In DNA form, the CDR3 reads TGTGCCAGCACCACTTGGGGGGGGGAAGAGACCCAGTACTTC. Amino acids: CASTTWGGEETQYF.

This clone is a singleton in its sample. The chain carries TRBV5-1 and TRBJ2-3; 8 bases match TRBD2. Trimming took 4 bases from V and 3 from J; bases not matched to a gene: 16. The germline gives CDR1 SGHRS, CDR2 YFSETQ. This CDR3 has 18 residues. In nucleotides, the CDR3 is TGCGCCAGCAGCCCGGGGACGGTAACTACGGGAGGGACAGATACGCAGTATTTT. The encoded protein is CASSPGTVTTGGTDTQYF.

This clone was counted ten times or more. The rearrangement links TRBV5-1 to TRBJ2-1, with D possibly being TRBD1 (5 bases). The CDR3 extends over 14 amino acids. Germline V gives CDR1 SGHRS, CDR2 YFSETQ. V lost 2 bases, J lost 3 bases, and 9 bases lay in between. The CDR3 is CASSFQGYYNEQFF. The DNA of the CDR3 is TGCGCCAGCAGCTTCCAGGGATACTACAATGAGCAGTTCTTC.

The J gene is TRBJ2-7, the V gene TRBV19; 8 nucleotides line up with TRBD1. The CDR3 consists of 20 residues. J lost 2 bases, V lost 3 bases, and 21 bases had no gene match. The germline V gene encodes CDR1 LNHDA and CDR2 SQIVND (reference sequence). The CDR3 here is CASSMKDRVQIAPLTYEQYV. As DNA, the CDR3 is TGTGCCAGTAGTATGAAGGACAGGGTTCAGATAGCCCCATTGACCTACGAGCAGTACGTC.

The V call is TRBV10-3, the J call TRBJ1-2; 9 bases fit TRBD1. The V gene end was trimmed by 9 bases and the J gene end by 6 bases; junction bases not matched to a gene: 17. Germline V CDR1 and CDR2: ENHRY, SYGVKD. There are 16 residues in the CDR3. The CDR3, as DNA: TGTGCCATGGCAGCGACTCTGGACAGGGGCCTAGATGGCTACACCTTC. As protein: CAMAATLDRGLDGYTF.

V usage is TRBV10-3 and J usage is TRBJ2-5; 7 positions agree with TRBD2. This CDR3 contains 15 residues. Looked up from germline, CDR1 is ENHRY and CDR2 is SYGVKD. The V and J ends lost 2 bases and 4 bases, in that order; junction bases with no gene match: 7. The CDR3 sequence is CAISEGNGGSETQYF. DNA for the CDR3: TGTGCCATCAGTGAGGGGAACGGGGGGTCAGAGACCCAGTACTTC.

The rearrangement joins TRBV4-1 to TRBJ1-4; D is possibly TRBD1 (5 bases). The V end was cut by 4 bases, the J end by 11 bases, with 14 bases between. Looked up from germline, CDR1 is MGHRA and CDR2 is YSYEKL. This CDR3 is 13 amino acids long. CDR3 region: CASSLEGARKLFF. The CDR3 DNA is TGCGCCAGCAGCCTCGAAGGGGCGCGGAAACTGTTTTTT.

This rearrangement joins TRBV12-3 or TRBV12-4 to TRBJ1-1; D call uncertain. This CDR3 is built from 11 residues. Trimming left V 7 bases short and J 0 bases short, with 3 bases between. The CDR3 DNA is TGTGCCAGCACCATGAACACTGAAGCTTTCTTT. It yields the protein CASTMNTEAFF.

The J gene is TRBJ1-1, the V gene TRBV20-1, with D perhaps TRBD1 (5 bases). The germline V gene has CDR1 DFQATT and CDR2 SNEGSKA (reference sequence). The V gene lost 6 bases and the J gene lost 5 bases, with 10 bases spanning the gap. The CDR3 totals 11 residues. The CDR3 coding sequence is TGCAGTGCCTACGGACATACTGAAGCTTTCTTT. This codes for CSAYGHTEAFF.

J is TRBJ1-1 and V is TRBV27, with 9 nucleotides matching TRBD1. Germline CDR1 and CDR2: MNHEY and SMNVEV (reference sequence). Unmatched junction bases numbered 7, after V lost 7 bases and J lost 7 bases. This CDR3 region has 13 residues. CDR3 nucleotide sequence: TGTGCCAGCAACAACAGGGGGCGAGATGAAGCTTTCTTT. Translating it yields CASNNRGRDEAFF.

J is TRBJ1-1 and V is TRBV5-1, with TRBD1 as a possible D gene (5 bases). Germline lookup yields CDR1 SGHRS and CDR2 YFSETQ. V lost 0 bases to trimming and J lost 5 bases, with 14 bases between them. The CDR3 spans 15 residues. CDR3 in DNA: TGCGCCAGCAGCTTGGAGGTCCCGGAGGGGACTGAAGCTTTCTTT. This translates into CASSLEVPEGTEAFF.

The chain recombines TRBV9 with TRBJ2-1, with D uncertain. The CDR3 runs 15 residues. Trimming took 3 bases from V and 6 from J, leaving 16 bases between them. From germline, CDR1 is SGDLS and CDR2 YYNGEE. The CDR3 protein is CASSGWSPNGNEQFF. As DNA, the CDR3 is TGTGCCAGCAGCGGGTGGAGCCCTAATGGCAATGAGCAGTTCTTC.

The chain joins TRBV11-2 to TRBJ2-1, with a weak D call TRBD2 (5 bases). CDR3 size: 17 residues. Per the germline V gene, CDR1 is SGHAT and CDR2 is FQNNGV. Trimming cost V 7 bases and J 1 base, with 20 bases left between them. CDR3 residues: CASTNPGNAISYNEQFF. CDR3 sequence (DNA): TGTGCCAGCACCAACCCGGGAAACGCGATTTCCTACAATGAGCAGTTCTTC.

This clone has a handful of counts. J is TRBJ2-1 and V is TRBV9; D is possibly TRBD1 (6 bases). This CDR3 has 15 residues. Trimming stripped 3 bases from V and 4 bases from J, with 14 bases between. Germline V gene sequence: CDR1 SGDLS, CDR2 YYNGEE. The CDR3 loop is CASSAAGTNYNEQFF. CDR3 nucleotides: TGTGCCAGCAGCGCCGCCGGGACAAATTACAATGAGCAGTTCTTC.

The chain is built from TRBV9 and TRBJ1-2, with 10 bases lining up with TRBD1. V lost 0 bases and J lost 4; bases outside the gene matches: 9. The V gene's germline CDR1 is SGDLS and CDR2 YYNGEE. This CDR3 contains 17 residues. This CDR3 is CASSVADRGLTSYGYTF. CDR3 bases: TGTGCCAGCAGCGTAGCTGACAGGGGGCTCACAAGCTATGGCTACACCTTC.

The genes are TRBV5-4 and TRBJ1-2; 10 bases are shared with TRBD1. The CDR3 contains 16 residues. Losses at the gene ends were 5 bases for V and 1 base for J; bases not matched to a gene: 8. Germline values: CDR1 SGHNT, CDR2 YYREEE (reference sequence). CDR3 bases: TGTGCCAGCAGGTGGACAGGGGGAATAGGTAACTATGGCTACACCTTC. It specifies CASRWTGGIGNYGYTF.